This T cell receptor beta chain was identified in a study of Ad26.COV2.S vaccination and SARS-CoV-2 variants. Turning to the study itself: Participants got Ad26.COV2.S intramuscularly, once or twice 56 days apart.

Treatment indicated: roughly 19 received Ad26.COV2.S at low or high dose, single or two shots; a few received placebo; per-sample allocation not given. Following the first vaccine or placebo injection, samples were taken on day 63. The CDR3 spans 15 residues. From germline, CDR1 is KGHSH and CDR2 LQKENI. V was pared by 4 bases and J by 7 bases, with 14 bases between. This clone was seen only a few times. Clones were sequenced by immunoSEQ multiplex PCR, and TCRdb holds only the in-frame ones, with some missing. The sample lists about 410,000 clones; about 90% were seen once. The V and J genes are TRBV18 and TRBJ1-6; D unresolved. This TCR came from a person between 18 and 65 years old who received the Ad26.COV2.S COVID-19 vaccine or a placebo. This sample comprised peripheral blood, obtained in a trial of Ad26.COV2.S vaccine versus placebo. CDR3 nucleotide sequence: TGTGCCAGCTCACTTACCTCCGCGGGGAATTCACCCCTCCACTTT. The encoded protein is CASSLTSAGNSPLHF. The entire variable domain, with the rest obtained from reference TRBV18 and TRBJ1-6, is as follows: NAGVMQNPRHLVRRRGQEARLRCSPMKGHSHVYWYRQLPEEGLKFMVYLQKENIIDESGMPKERFSAEFPKEGPSILRIQQVVRGDSAAYFCASSLTSAGNSPLHFGNGTRLTVT.